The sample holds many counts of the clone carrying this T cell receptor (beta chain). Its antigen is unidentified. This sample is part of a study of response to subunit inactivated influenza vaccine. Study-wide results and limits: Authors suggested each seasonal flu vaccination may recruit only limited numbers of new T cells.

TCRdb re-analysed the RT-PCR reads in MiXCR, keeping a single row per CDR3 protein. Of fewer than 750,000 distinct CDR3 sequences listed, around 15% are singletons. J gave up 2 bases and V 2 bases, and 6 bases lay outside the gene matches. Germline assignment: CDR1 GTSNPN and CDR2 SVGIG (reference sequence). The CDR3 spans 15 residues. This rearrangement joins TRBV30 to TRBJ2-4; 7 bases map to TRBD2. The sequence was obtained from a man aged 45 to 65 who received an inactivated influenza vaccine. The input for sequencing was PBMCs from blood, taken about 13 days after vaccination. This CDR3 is CAWSLREGSKNIQYF. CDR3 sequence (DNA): TGTGCCTGGAGTCTCAGGGAGGGATCCAAAAACATTCAGTACTTC. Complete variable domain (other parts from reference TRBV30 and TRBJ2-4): SQTIHQWPATLVQPVGSPLSLECTVEGTSNPNLYWYRQAAGRGLQLLFYSVGIGQISSEVPQNLSASRPQDRQFILSSKKLLLSDSGFYLCAWSLREGSKNIQYFGAGTRLSVL.